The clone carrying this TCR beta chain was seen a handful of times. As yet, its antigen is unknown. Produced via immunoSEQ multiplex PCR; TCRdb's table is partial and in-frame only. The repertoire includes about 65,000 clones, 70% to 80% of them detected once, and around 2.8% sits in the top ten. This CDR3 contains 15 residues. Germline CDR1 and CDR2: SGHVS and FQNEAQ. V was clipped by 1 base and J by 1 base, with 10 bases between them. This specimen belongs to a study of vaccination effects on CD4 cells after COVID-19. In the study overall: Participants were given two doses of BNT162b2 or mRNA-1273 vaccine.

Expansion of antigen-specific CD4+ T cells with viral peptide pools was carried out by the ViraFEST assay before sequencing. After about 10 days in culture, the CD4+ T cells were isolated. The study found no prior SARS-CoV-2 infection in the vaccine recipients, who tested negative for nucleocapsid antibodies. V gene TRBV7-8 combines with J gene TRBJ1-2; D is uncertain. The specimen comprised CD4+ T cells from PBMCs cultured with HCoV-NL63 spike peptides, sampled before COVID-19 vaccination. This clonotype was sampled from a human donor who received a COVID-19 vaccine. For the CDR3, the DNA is TGTGCCAGCAGCTTAGGGGCAGTGAATAACTATGGCTACACCTTC. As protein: CASSLGAVNNYGYTF.